The 5 T cell receptor beta chains below were found in one sample sequenced in a study of blood T cell repertoires in COVID-19. Assay used: immunoSEQ multiplex PCR; TCRdb lists only in-frame clones, some missing. In the table there are roughly 230,000 clones, 85% of which are singletons. The sample comprised peripheral blood. Receptor source: a woman between 55 and 75 years old with active or convalescent COVID-19.

The J gene is TRBJ1-1, the V gene TRBV5-6, with 11 bases that match TRBD1. After removal of 4 bases from V and 0 bases from J, the junction contained 5 bases not matched to a gene. The germline V gene has CDR1 SGHDT and CDR2 YYEEEE. The CDR3 is 16 residues long. Here the CDR3 DNA reads TGTGCCAGCAGCCCGGACAGGGGGCTCATGAACACTGAAGCTTTCTTT. Translating it yields CASSPDRGLMNTEAFF.

This clone was seen once. This chain joins TRBV27 and TRBJ2-1; TRBD1 matches at 10 bases. J was trimmed by 6 bases and V by 6 bases; bases with no gene match: 2. Per the germline V gene, CDR1 is MNHEY and CDR2 is SMNVEV (reference sequence). This CDR3 has 13 residues. This chain's CDR3 is CASSRDRGNEQFF. Written as DNA, the CDR3 is TGTGCCAGCAGCCGGGACAGGGGCAATGAGCAGTTCTTC.

The genes are TRBV6-6 and TRBJ1-1; TRBD1 is a possible D gene (6 bases). V was pared by 8 bases and J by 5 bases, with 18 bases between. The germline CDR1 and CDR2 sequences are MNHNY and SVGAGI (reference sequence). The CDR3 length is 14 residues. The CDR3: CASGDHRRGTEAFF. CDR3 bases: TGTGCCAGCGGGGACCATAGAAGGGGGACTGAAGCTTTCTTT.

The V and J genes are TRBV10-1 and TRBJ2-2; 10 nucleotides agree with TRBD1. Germline loops: CDR1 WNHNN, CDR2 SYGVQD (reference sequence). The CDR3 loop spans 14 amino acids. V dropped 8 bases and J dropped 6; count of bases not matched to a gene: 6. CDR3 sequence reads: CASRRDRGAGELFF. CDR3 DNA sequence: TGCGCCAGCCGTCGGGACAGGGGTGCCGGGGAGCTGTTTTTT.

This clone appeared a single time. The chain has TRBV7-2 and TRBJ2-2, with 9 bases aligning to TRBD2. Germline CDR1 and CDR2: SGHTA and FQGNSA. V lost 2 bases and J lost 6; bases outside the gene matches: 10. CDR3 length equals 17 residues. The CDR3 DNA sequence: TGTGCCAGCAGCTTAAACCCCGGGGTAGCGGGAGCCGGGGAGCTGTTTTTT. Protein: CASSLNPGVAGAGELFF.